Below, one TCR beta chain is given with its context. The antigen is unknown. The sample originates from a study of blood T cells in healthy people across ages. The study's findings and limits: Possibly, changes in expanded clonotypes were confounded because donor CMV status was unknown.

Isolation yielded PBMCs, at least 6.5 million per sample, in every case. A second PCR, run for roughly 7 to 12 cycles, used a sample-barcoded 5' primer plus a J-beta primer mix. TCRdb analysed the 5' RACE reads with MiXCR anew, one entry per CDR3 protein. The sample lists 1.2 million to 1.5 million distinct CDR3 sequences, around 55% seen once, with under 8.5% in the top ten. This CDR3 is built from 13 residues. This chain joins TRBV12-3 or TRBV12-4 and TRBJ2-1, with D hard to call. Judging by the DNA end, TRBJ2-7 fits better; the J call may be wrong. The sequence was collected from a man in his late teens or twenties in good health. The sequenced material came from blood. CDR3 region: CASSFNSYNEQYF. As DNA, the CDR3 is TGTGCCAGCAGTTTCAACAGCTACAATGAGCAGTACTTC.